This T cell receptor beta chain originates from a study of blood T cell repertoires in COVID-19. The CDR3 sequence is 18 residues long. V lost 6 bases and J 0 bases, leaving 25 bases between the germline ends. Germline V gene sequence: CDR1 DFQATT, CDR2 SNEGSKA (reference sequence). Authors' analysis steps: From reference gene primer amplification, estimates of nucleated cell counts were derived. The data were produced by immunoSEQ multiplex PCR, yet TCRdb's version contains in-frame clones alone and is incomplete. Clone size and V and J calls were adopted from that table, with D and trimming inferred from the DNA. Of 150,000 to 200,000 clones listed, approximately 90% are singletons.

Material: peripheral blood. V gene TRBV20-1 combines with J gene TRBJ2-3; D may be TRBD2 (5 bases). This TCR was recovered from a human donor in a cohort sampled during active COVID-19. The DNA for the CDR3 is TGCAGTGCCAGTGGACGTGGGCTAGCAGATACTAGCACAGATACGCAGTATTTT. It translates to CSASGRGLADTSTDTQYF.